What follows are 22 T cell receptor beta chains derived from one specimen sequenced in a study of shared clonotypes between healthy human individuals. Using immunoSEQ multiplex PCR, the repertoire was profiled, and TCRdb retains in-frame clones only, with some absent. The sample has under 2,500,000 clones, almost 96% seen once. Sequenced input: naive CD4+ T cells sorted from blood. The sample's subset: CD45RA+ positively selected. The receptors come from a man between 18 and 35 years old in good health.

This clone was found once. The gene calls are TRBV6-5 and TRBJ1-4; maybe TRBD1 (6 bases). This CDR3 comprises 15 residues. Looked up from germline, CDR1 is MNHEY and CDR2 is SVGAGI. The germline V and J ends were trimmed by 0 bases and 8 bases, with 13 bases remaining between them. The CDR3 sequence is CASSYSSGAGEKLFF. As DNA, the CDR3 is TGTGCCAGCAGTTACTCGTCAGGGGCGGGGGAAAAACTGTTTTTT.

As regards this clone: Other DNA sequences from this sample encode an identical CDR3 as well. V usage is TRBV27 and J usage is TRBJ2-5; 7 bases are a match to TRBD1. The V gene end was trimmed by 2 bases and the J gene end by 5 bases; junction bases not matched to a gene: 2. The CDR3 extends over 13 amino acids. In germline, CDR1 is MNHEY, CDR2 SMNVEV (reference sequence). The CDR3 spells CASSLRGRETQYF. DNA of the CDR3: TGTGCCAGCAGTTTAAGGGGGCGGGAGACCCAGTACTTC.

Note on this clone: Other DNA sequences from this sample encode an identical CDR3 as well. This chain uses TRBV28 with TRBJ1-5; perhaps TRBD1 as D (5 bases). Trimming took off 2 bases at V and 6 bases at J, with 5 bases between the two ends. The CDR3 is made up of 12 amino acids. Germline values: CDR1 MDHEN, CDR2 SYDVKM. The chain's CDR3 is CASSLGGQPQHF. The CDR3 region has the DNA TGTGCCAGCAGTTTAGGGGGTCAGCCCCAGCATTTT.

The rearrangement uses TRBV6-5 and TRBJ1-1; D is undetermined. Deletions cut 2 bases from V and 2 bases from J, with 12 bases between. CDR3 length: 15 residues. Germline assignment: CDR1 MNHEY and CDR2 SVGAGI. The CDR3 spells CASSYRDLGNTEAFF. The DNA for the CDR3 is TGTGCCAGCAGTTACAGGGATTTGGGCAACACTGAAGCTTTCTTT.

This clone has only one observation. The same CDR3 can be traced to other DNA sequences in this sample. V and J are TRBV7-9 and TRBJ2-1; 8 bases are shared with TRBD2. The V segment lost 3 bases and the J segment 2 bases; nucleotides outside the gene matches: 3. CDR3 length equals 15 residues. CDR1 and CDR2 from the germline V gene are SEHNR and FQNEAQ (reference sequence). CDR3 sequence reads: CASSFLAGPYNEQFF. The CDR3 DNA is TGTGCCAGCAGCTTCTTAGCGGGACCCTACAATGAGCAGTTCTTC.

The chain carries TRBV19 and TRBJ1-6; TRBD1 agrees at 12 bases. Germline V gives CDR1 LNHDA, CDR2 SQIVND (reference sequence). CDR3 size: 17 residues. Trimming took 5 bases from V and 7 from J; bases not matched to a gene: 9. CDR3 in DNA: TGTGCCAGTAGTGATCTCGGGACAGGGGGCGGAAATTCACCCCTCCACTTT. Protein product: CASSDLGTGGGNSPLHF.

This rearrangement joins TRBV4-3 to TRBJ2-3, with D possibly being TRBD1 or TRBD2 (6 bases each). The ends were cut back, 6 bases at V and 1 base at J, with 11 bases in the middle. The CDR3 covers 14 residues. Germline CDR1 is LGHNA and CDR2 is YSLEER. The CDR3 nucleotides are TGCGCCAGCAGTTACAGGGAGGGCACAGATACGCAGTATTTT. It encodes CASSYREGTDTQYF.

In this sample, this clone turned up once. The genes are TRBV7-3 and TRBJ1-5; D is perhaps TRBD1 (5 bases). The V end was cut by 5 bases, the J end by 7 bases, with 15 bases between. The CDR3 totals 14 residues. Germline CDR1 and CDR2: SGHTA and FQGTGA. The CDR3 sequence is CASSHDSQGQPQHF. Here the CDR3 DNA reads TGTGCCAGCAGCCATGACAGCCAGGGACAGCCCCAGCATTTT.

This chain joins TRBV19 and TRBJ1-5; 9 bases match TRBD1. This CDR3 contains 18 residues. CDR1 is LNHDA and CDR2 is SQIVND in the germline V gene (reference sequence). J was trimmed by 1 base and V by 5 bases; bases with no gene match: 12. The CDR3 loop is CASSPRQGGGRSNQPQHF. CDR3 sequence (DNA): TGTGCCAGTAGTCCCCGACAGGGGGGAGGCAGGAGCAATCAGCCCCAGCATTTT.

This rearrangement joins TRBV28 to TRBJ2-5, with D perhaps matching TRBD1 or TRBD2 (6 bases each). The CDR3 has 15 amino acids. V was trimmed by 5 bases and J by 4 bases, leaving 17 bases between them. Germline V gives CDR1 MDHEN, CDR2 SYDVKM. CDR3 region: CASSPPRGGGETQYF. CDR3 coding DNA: TGTGCCAGCAGTCCTCCCAGGGGAGGAGGAGAGACCCAGTACTTC.

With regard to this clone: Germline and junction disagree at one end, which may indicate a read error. CDR3: CASSPRASSINEQFF. CDR3 DNA sequence: TGTGCTAGCAGCCCAAGGGCGTCATCAATCAATGAGCAGTTCTTC. V usage is TRBV7-7 and J usage is TRBJ2-1; D is ambiguous. This CDR3 has 15 amino acids. Germline CDR1 is SSHAT and CDR2 is FNYEAQ (reference sequence).

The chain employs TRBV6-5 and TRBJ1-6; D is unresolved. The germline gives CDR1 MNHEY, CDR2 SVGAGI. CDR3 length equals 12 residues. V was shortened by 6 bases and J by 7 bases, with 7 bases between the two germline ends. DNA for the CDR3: TGTGCCAGCAGATCGATAAATTCACCCCTCCACTTT. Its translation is CASRSINSPLHF.

CDR3 in amino acids: CASSVAPLVTSGNTIYF. The DNA for the CDR3 is TGTGCCAGCAGCGTAGCCCCCTTAGTAACCTCTGGAAACACCATATATTTT. The chain combines TRBV9 with TRBJ1-3; D is undetermined. V lost 0 bases, J lost 0 bases, and 13 bases lay in between. The CDR3 sequence is 17 residues long. CDR1 and CDR2 (germline): SGDLS, YYNGEE.

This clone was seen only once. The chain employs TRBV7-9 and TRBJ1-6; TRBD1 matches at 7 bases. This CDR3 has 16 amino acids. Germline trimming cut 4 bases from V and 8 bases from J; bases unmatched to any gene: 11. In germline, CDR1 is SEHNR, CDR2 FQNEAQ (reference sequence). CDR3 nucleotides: TGTGCCAGCAGCTCCTACCGAACAGGGGTCGATTCACCCCTCCACTTT. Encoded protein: CASSSYRTGVDSPLHF.

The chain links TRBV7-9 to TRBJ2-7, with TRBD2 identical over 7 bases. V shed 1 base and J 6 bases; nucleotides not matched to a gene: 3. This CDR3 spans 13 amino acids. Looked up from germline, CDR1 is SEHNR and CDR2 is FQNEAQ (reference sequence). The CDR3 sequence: CASSLVGGVEQYF. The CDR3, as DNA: TGTGCCAGCAGCTTAGTTGGGGGGGTCGAGCAGTACTTC. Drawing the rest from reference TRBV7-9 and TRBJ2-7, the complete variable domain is DTGVSQNPRHKITKRGQNVTFRCDPISEHNRLYWYRQTLGQGPEFLTYFQNEAQLEKSRLLSDRFSAERPKGSFSTLEIQRTEQGDSAMYLCASSLVGGVEQYFGPGTRLTVT.

The CDR3 here is CASSQDSAGDTQYF. The CDR3 bases are TGCGCCAGCAGCCAAGATTCCGCGGGAGATACGCAGTATTTT. The gene calls are TRBV4-3 and TRBJ2-3, with D perhaps matching TRBD2 (5 bases). The CDR3 spans 14 residues. V was clipped by 0 bases and J by 5 bases, with 9 bases between them. The germline CDR1 and CDR2 sequences are LGHNA and YSLEER.

For the CDR3, the DNA is TGTGCCAGCAGCTCCCCGGGGGGCGTCACAGATACGCAGTATTTT. It codes for CASSSPGGVTDTQYF. This sequence joins TRBV7-2 and TRBJ2-3; TRBD2 might be the D (7 bases). Germline CDR1 reads SGHTA; CDR2 reads FQGNSA. V was clipped by 4 bases and J by 2 bases, with 13 bases between them. This CDR3 contains 15 residues.

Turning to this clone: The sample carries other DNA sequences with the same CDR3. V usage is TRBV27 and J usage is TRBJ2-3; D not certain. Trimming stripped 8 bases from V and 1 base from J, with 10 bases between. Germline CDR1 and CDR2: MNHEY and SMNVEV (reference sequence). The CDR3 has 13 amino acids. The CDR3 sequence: CASSRRGTDTQYF. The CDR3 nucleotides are TGTGCCAGCTCTCGACGGGGCACAGATACGCAGTATTTT.

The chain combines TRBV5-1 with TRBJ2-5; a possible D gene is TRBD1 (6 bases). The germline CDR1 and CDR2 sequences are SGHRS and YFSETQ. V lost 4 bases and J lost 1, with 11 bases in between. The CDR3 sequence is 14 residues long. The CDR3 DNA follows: TGCGCCAGCAGCAAAGGACAGAGCCAAGAGACCCAGTACTTC. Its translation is CASSKGQSQETQYF.

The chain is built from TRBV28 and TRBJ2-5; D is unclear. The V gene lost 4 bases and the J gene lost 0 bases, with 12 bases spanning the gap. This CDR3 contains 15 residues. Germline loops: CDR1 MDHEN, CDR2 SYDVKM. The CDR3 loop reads CASSYTYRDQETQYF. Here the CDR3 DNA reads TGTGCCAGCAGTTACACCTACAGAGACCAAGAGACCCAGTACTTC.

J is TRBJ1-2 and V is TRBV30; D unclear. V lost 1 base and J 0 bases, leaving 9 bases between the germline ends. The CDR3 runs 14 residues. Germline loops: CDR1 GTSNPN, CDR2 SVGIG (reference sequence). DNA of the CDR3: TGTGCCTGGAGTGACTCGACAACTAACTATGGCTACACCTTC. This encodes CAWSDSTTNYGYTF.

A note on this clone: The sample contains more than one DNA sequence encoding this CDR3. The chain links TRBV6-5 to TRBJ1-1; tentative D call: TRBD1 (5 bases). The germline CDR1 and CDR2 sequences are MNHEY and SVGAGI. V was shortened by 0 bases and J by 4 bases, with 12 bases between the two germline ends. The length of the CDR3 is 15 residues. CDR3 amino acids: CASSYSGGGSTEAFF. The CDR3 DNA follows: TGTGCCAGCAGTTACTCCGGGGGGGGAAGCACTGAAGCTTTCTTT.